These 16 T cell receptor beta chains originate from one sample sequenced in a study of blood T cell repertoires in COVID-19 (dated by TCRdb to 2020 to 2022). Library prep was done by the immunoSEQ multiplex PCR assay. In its TCRdb copy, this immuneACCESS table keeps in-frame sequences only and misses some clones. Where compared with another copy, unresolved V genes explain less than half of these, and the others have no known cause. The sample yields about 45,000 clones; 83% were counted once. The ten largest clones represent 7.5% to 9.5% of the sample. The sample was peripheral blood. These receptors came from a man older than 75 in a cohort sampled during active COVID-19.

The rearrangement joins TRBV27 to TRBJ1-4; D is unclear. The CDR3 length is 14 residues. The germline gives CDR1 MNHEY, CDR2 SMNVEV (reference sequence). V was trimmed by 6 bases and J by 12 bases, leaving 20 bases between them. The CDR3 DNA sequence: TGTGCCAGCAGGCAAGGAGTTATTTTCGGAGAACTGTTTTTT. Translation gives CASRQGVIFGELFF.

This rearrangement joins TRBV10-1 to TRBJ2-2, with a weak D call TRBD2 (7 bases). Trimming removed 3 bases at V and 7 bases at J, with 18 bases between. Looked up from germline, CDR1 is WNHNN and CDR2 is SYGVQD (reference sequence). The CDR3 is 16 amino acids. CDR3 region: CASSDYRGAHIGELFF. CDR3 in DNA: TGCGCCAGCAGTGACTACCGGGGGGCGCATATCGGGGAGCTGTTTTTT.

Regarding this clone: An end of the junction does not agree with germline; a read error may underlie this. This chain connects TRBV6-2 or TRBV6-3 to TRBJ2-4, with 14 bases lining up with TRBD2. The CDR3 spans 12 residues. The germline V gene has CDR1 MNHEY and CDR2 SVGEGT. CDR3 in DNA: TGTGCCAGCAGTCGGGGACTAGCGGGAGAGTTCTTC. Residues: CASSRGLAGEFF.

V usage is TRBV11-2 and J usage is TRBJ2-2; the D gene is possibly TRBD1 (5 bases). V lost 3 bases and J lost 2, with 13 bases in between. The CDR3 has 16 amino acids. The germline V gene encodes CDR1 SGHAT and CDR2 FQNNGV. CDR3 residues: CASSLGPELNTGELFF. The CDR3 nucleotides read TGTGCCAGCAGCTTGGGGCCGGAGTTAAACACCGGGGAGCTGTTTTTT. Filled out from reference TRBV11-2 and TRBJ2-2, the complete variable domain reads EAGVAQSPRYKIIEKRQSVAFWCNPISGHATLYWYQQILGQGPKLLIQFQNNGVVDDSQLPKDRFSAERLKGVDSTLKIQPAKLEDSAVYLCASSLGPELNTGELFFGEGSRLTVL.

DNA of the CDR3: TGCGCCAGCAACCCGGGACAGGGGTCCGGGGAGCTGTTTTTT. Translation gives CASNPGQGSGELFF. The gene calls are TRBV5-1 and TRBJ2-2; 10 positions match TRBD1. Trimming cost V 6 bases and J 6 bases; bases outside gene matches: 5. Germline CDR1 reads SGHRS; CDR2 reads YFSETQ. The CDR3 contains 14 residues.

The chain links TRBV28 to TRBJ2-1; 10 nucleotides align to TRBD1. The CDR3 length is 18 residues. Germline CDR1 reads MDHEN; CDR2 reads SYDVKM. The junction had 17 bases not matched to a gene; V was cut back by 2 bases and J by 10 bases. CDR3: CASSLDSKGTGARLEQFF. The CDR3 DNA reads TGTGCCAGCAGTTTAGATTCTAAAGGGACAGGGGCCCGACTGGAGCAGTTCTTC.

The gene calls are TRBV28 and TRBJ1-6; D is unresolved. V lost 6 bases, J lost 5 bases, and 5 bases lay in between. This CDR3 has 12 amino acids. Germline V CDR1 and CDR2: MDHEN, SYDVKM. CDR3: CASSPHNSPLHF. In DNA form, the CDR3 reads TGTGCCAGCAGCCCTCATAATTCACCCCTCCACTTT.

The sample holds one count of this clone. The chain has TRBV4-3 and TRBJ2-3; D is unclear. This CDR3 is built from 14 residues. V lost 0 bases and J lost 2, with 6 bases in between. CDR1 LGHNA and CDR2 YSLEER come from the germline V gene. CDR3 nucleotides: TGCGCCAGCAGCCAAGAACAGCACACAGATACGCAGTATTTT. It yields the protein CASSQEQHTDTQYF.

The rearrangement links TRBV6-2 or TRBV6-3 to TRBJ2-7; weak D call: TRBD2 (5 bases). Germline CDR1 reads MNHEY; CDR2 reads SVGEGT. V lost 0 bases and J 7 bases, leaving 7 bases between the germline ends. CDR3 size: 12 residues. The CDR3 DNA reads TGTGCCAGCAGTTACTCCGGGATTGAGCAGTACTTC. Protein product: CASSYSGIEQYF.

The V call is TRBV4-3, the J call TRBJ2-6; D unclear. CDR1 and CDR2 (germline): LGHNA, YSLEER. Trimming pared 4 bases from V and 0 bases from J, leaving 16 bases between. The CDR3 length is 18 residues. Here the CDR3 DNA reads TGCGCCAGCAGCCTTCAAATTATGAGTGCCTCTGGGGCCAACGTCCTGACTTTC. Translation: CASSLQIMSASGANVLTF.

This clone was recorded a few times. The chain carries TRBV6-1 and TRBJ1-5; D unclear. The CDR3 contains 13 residues. V was clipped by 3 bases and J by 0 bases, with 3 bases between them. Germline V gives CDR1 MNHNS, CDR2 SASEGT. The CDR3 loop is CASSDYSNQPQHF. As DNA, the CDR3 is TGTGCCAGCAGTGATTATAGCAATCAGCCCCAGCATTTT.

The chain uses TRBV28 and TRBJ1-2; 9 positions agree with TRBD1. V shed 1 base and J 8 bases; nucleotides not matched to a gene: 2. The CDR3 is 13 amino acids. Germline CDR1 is MDHEN and CDR2 is SYDVKM. In nucleotides, the CDR3 is TGTGCCAGCAGTTTATCGGACAGGGGAGGCTACACCTTC. This sequence encodes CASSLSDRGGYTF.

This chain connects TRBV7-6 to TRBJ2-2, with 8 bases matching TRBD2. Germline V gene lookup returns CDR1 SGHVS and CDR2 FNYEAQ. The V and J ends lost 3 bases and 5 bases, in that order; junction bases with no gene match: 5. CDR3 size: 15 residues. The CDR3 here is CASSFGGATTGELFF. The DNA of the CDR3 is TGTGCCAGCAGCTTCGGGGGGGCGACTACCGGGGAGCTGTTTTTT.

In its sample, this clone was seen once. The chain uses TRBV10-2 and TRBJ1-4, with 7 bases matching TRBD1. The CDR3 has 16 amino acids. Germline assignment: CDR1 WSHSY and CDR2 SAAADI. The V gene end was trimmed by 8 bases and the J gene end by 5 bases; junction bases not matched to a gene: 14. The CDR3, as DNA: TGCGCCAGCCATGACAGGGACCCCCGGTCCAATGAAAAACTGTTTTTT. Translating gives CASHDRDPRSNEKLFF.

J is TRBJ2-3 and V is TRBV5-4, with 8 bases fitting TRBD2. Germline V lookup: CDR1 SGHNT, CDR2 YYREEE (reference sequence). The CDR3 has 16 residues. The J segment lost 1 base and the V segment lost 1 base, leaving 5 bases of the junction unmatched. The CDR3 DNA sequence: TGTGCCAGCAGCTTGTTGGGAGCGGGGGGCACAGATACGCAGTATTTT. As protein: CASSLLGAGGTDTQYF.

The genes are TRBV6-6 and TRBJ2-1, with 8 nucleotides matching TRBD2. The CDR3 runs 15 residues. J lost 8 bases, V lost 8 bases, and 14 bases had no gene match. Germline CDR1 reads MNHNY; CDR2 reads SVGAGI (reference sequence). The DNA of the CDR3 is TGTGCCAGCCGGCGGGGAGCGGGGGCCTTTTATGAGCAGTTCTTC. This encodes CASRRGAGAFYEQFF.